This T cell receptor beta chain was sequenced for a study of blood T cell repertoires in COVID-19. Background on the study: T cells, B-cell-depleted T cells, or PBMCs provided the cDNA or gDNA that served as material.

In the authors' methods: Reference gene primer amplification gave nucleated cell count estimates. Only in-frame clones appear in the TCRdb table, and some are missing; sequencing was by immunoSEQ multiplex PCR. V and J calls and clone size are as listed in that table; D and trimming were resolved from the DNA. The profile covers about 73,000 clones, with around 82% appearing a single time and around 5% taken by the ten largest. Germline V gene data show CDR1 as LNHDA and CDR2 as SQIVND (reference sequence). V dropped 6 bases and J dropped 1; count of bases not matched to a gene: 11. The CDR3 runs to 16 residues.

This chain uses TRBV19 with TRBJ2-5; TRBD1 matches at 7 bases. The sequenced sample was peripheral blood. The sequence was collected from a man between 50 and 59 years old with active COVID-19. CDR3 in DNA: TGTGCCAGTAGCAGATCCGGGACAGTGACCCAAGAGACCCAGTACTTC. It translates to CASSRSGTVTQETQYF. Variable domain in full (rest from reference TRBV19 and TRBJ2-5): DGGITQSPKYLFRKEGQNVTLSCEQNLNHDAMYWYRQDPGQGLRLIYYSQIVNDFQKGDIAEGYSVSREKKESFPLTVTSAQKNPTAFYLCASSRSGTVTQETQYFGPGTRLLVL.